This record looks at one T cell receptor (beta chain) sequence and its context. Its antigen remains unknown. Trimming cost V 7 bases and J 1 base, with 22 bases left between them. The CDR3 runs 17 residues. Germline V lookup: CDR1 LNHDA, CDR2 SQIVND (reference sequence). This sample stems from a study of siplizumab effects on memory and regulatory T cells. Points from the study as a whole: It seemed that naive T cells were more diverse than memory cells and were major contributors to the alloresponse. Naive or memory phenotype assignment was not possible for roughly 75-96% of proliferating CD4+ or CD8+ clones. There were only a minor fraction of alloreactive clones that mapped to unstimulated subsets. Among sequences traceable to unstimulated CD4+ memory cells, alloreactive ones were significantly reduced by siplizumab.

Sequenced by immunoSEQ multiplex PCR; TCRdb stores in-frame clones only, minus some. The sample has tens of thousands of clones, 65% to 80% seen once. This receptor was obtained from a human donor in good health. The material sequenced was memory CD4+ T cells sorted from blood. This rearrangement joins TRBV19 to TRBJ2-5; D is uncertain. CDR3 coding DNA: TGTGCCAGTACCTCCCGCCCGGCTACCGGTTCCCAAGAGACCCAGTACTTC. It is translated as CASTSRPATGSQETQYF.